This record covers a single TCR beta chain. V lost 6 bases, J lost 7 bases, and 22 bases lay in between. CDR3 length: 17 amino acids. CDR1 and CDR2 from the germline V gene are KGHSH and LQKENI. The sample originates from a study of Graves' ophthalmopathy and Graves' hyperthyroidism. The TCR beta CDR3 regions underwent amplification from RNA transcripts. First-round RT-PCR used HTBI primers; second-round multiplex PCR followed. MiXCR, run by TCRdb on the multiplex PCR reads, gives a single entry per CDR3 protein. Of around 1.1 million distinct CDR3 sequences in the sample, 35% to 40% are singletons; the top ten hold over 8.5%.

Material: peripheral blood or thyroid tissue (not recorded which). The V gene is TRBV18, the J gene TRBJ1-6, with D uncertain. The TCR comes from an adult man with Graves' hyperthyroidism. The chain's CDR3 is CASSNQGTGFGNSPLHF. CDR3 DNA sequence: TGTGCCAGCTCCAACCAAGGAACGGGGTTTGGAAATTCACCCCTCCACTTT.